This TCR beta chain was identified during a study of T-cell reconstitution after alpha-beta-depleted transplantation in children (dated by TCRdb to the mid-2010s). Background for the entire study: The study quantitatively tracked T-cell immune reconstitution after TCRalphabeta/CD19-depleted allogeneic hematopoietic cell transplantation in children using TCR repertoire profiling. The paper as a whole reports these results and caveats: The high TCRbeta diversity at day 60 in some patients was ascribed to recipient T cells and intrathymic progenitors that had survived conditioning. Apparently early alphabetaT-cell count recovery about two months after transplant reportedly relied on only several hundred rapidly expanded clones derived from non-depleted graft cells. Over subsequent months, a decline in hyperexpanded clone frequencies was noted, and after one year, T-cell counts and TCRbeta diversity were mostly ascribed to newly produced T cells.

The meaning of the sample's treatment or condition label: allogeneic hematopoietic cell transplantation with graft depleted of TCRalphabeta T cells and CD19 B cells. Transplant recipients were children who received TCRalphabeta/CD19-depleted allogeneic hematopoietic cell grafts. Library generation was performed with PCR. The instrument given in TCRdb is Illumina HiSeq 2500. Molecular barcoding was employed in the preparation of TCR libraries, with unique molecular identifiers being used to normalize TCRbeta repertoire quantification. TCRdb redid the processing of the public reads, applying fastp at Q25 and MiXCR, and retained in-frame beta chains. Each entry merges the rows of one CDR3 protein and shows their most common DNA and genes. Present in this sample are about 220,000 distinct CDR3 sequences, roughly a sixth of which were seen just once. Around 45% of the sample goes to the ten largest clones.

A remark on this clonotype: What antigen it recognizes has not been identified. Within one base of it there is no much larger clone, and no base qualities were kept.

The V end gives up 6 bases and the J end 5 bases, leaving 7 bases in the junction not matched to a gene. CDR1 and CDR2 (SNHLY, FYNNEI) derive from the germline V gene. The CDR3 covers 14 residues, taking in both the cysteine and the phenylalanine. Left in the record is the CDR3 DNA by itself, 42 bases read in frame from the first base. The sequenced sample was PBMCs, mostly from graft donor cells, obtained 360 days after TCRalphabeta/CD19-depleted stem cell transplant. Recombination linked TRBV2 to TRBJ2-1; TRBD1 agrees with 7 junctional bases. The receptor's source is a male patient between 2 and 15 years old who had a stem cell transplant for acute lymphoblastic leukemia, so the T cells may come from the graft donor. The DNA sequence is as follows: TGTGCCAGCAGCCTGCTGGGACAGAACAATGAGCAGTTCTTC. It translates as CASSLLGQNNEQFF.